This entry lists 21 T cell receptor beta chains sequenced from one sample in a study of cytomegalovirus exposure and HLA in healthy donors (TCRdb year 2017). Libraries were prepared through the immunoSEQ multiplex PCR assay. TCRdb took this table from immuneACCESS and kept in-frame rearrangements with V and J called. Such tables lack part of the clones; where checked against another copy, unresolved V genes explain under half of the gap, and the rest is unexplained. This sample comprises 200,000 to 250,000 clones, approximately 88% of them detected only once. More than 13% of the sample is in the top ten clones. The material sequenced was PBMCs. The receptors shown here come from a woman aged 25 to 39 in good health and CMV-seropositive.

J is TRBJ1-1 and V is TRBV9; the D is unclear. This CDR3 is 14 amino acids long. V gave up 0 bases and J gave up 5 bases, with 11 bases separating them. Germline CDR1 and CDR2: SGDLS and YYNGEE. The CDR3 region has the DNA TGTGCCAGCAGCGTAGCTACGGAGGGTACTGAAGCTTTCTTT. Encoded protein: CASSVATEGTEAFF.

The chain links TRBV7-2 to TRBJ2-3; no definite D call. The CDR3 length is 15 residues. Germline assignment: CDR1 SGHTA and CDR2 FQGNSA. Trimming cost V 1 base and J 0 bases, with 8 bases left between them. The CDR3 sequence: CASSLVPRSTDTQYF. For the CDR3, the DNA is TGTGCCAGCAGCTTAGTTCCGAGAAGCACAGATACGCAGTATTTT.

This clone was counted only a few times. The chain links TRBV6-5 to TRBJ2-3; D uncertain. In germline, CDR1 is MNHEY, CDR2 SVGAGI. The V end lost 6 bases, the J end lost 3 bases, and 16 bases lay between the germline ends. The CDR3 totals 15 residues. CDR3 amino acids: CASRRRMAMTDTQYF. DNA of the CDR3: TGTGCCAGCAGGAGACGAATGGCGATGACAGATACGCAGTATTTT.

The chain uses TRBV9 and TRBJ2-7, with D maybe TRBD1 (5 bases). Per germline, CDR1 SGDLS and CDR2 YYNGEE. The CDR3 spans 14 residues. Between the trimmed V and J ends, which lost 0 bases and 7 bases, there was a span of 14 bases. The CDR3 sequence is CASSVEGRVEEQYF. The CDR3 coding sequence is TGTGCCAGCAGCGTAGAAGGCAGGGTGGAGGAGCAGTACTTC.

V usage is TRBV2 and J usage is TRBJ2-1, with D perhaps TRBD1 or TRBD2 (5 bases each). Trimming cost V 6 bases and J 2 bases, with 14 bases left between them. The CDR3 has 15 amino acids. Germline V gene sequence: CDR1 SNHLY, CDR2 FYNNEI. The CDR3 sequence: CASRGPGYAYNEQFF. Here the CDR3 DNA reads TGTGCCAGCAGGGGACCAGGTTACGCCTACAATGAGCAGTTCTTC.

The V and J genes are TRBV11-3 and TRBJ2-1, with TRBD2 as a possible D gene (6 bases). Germline CDR1 reads SGHNT; CDR2 reads YENEEA. With 6 bases removed from V and 0 bases from J, the gap between germline ends came to 12 bases. CDR3 length: 15 residues. The DNA of the CDR3 is TGTGCCAGCAGTGGGCACGGGAGCTCCTACAATGAGCAGTTCTTC. Its translation: CASSGHGSSYNEQFF.

This clone showed up just once. The chain recombines TRBV6-5 with TRBJ1-4; D unresolved. Germline values: CDR1 MNHEY, CDR2 SVGAGI. The ends were cut back, 2 bases at V and 10 bases at J, with 14 bases in the middle. The CDR3 length is 14 residues. DNA for the CDR3: TGTGCCAGCAGTTACGATCGGTTGGGGTCAAAACTGTTTTTT. Translation: CASSYDRLGSKLFF.

The chain couples TRBV2 to TRBJ2-5; TRBD1 agrees at 7 bases. Germline CDR1 reads SNHLY; CDR2 reads FYNNEI. Germline trimming cut 7 bases from V and 3 bases from J; bases unmatched to any gene: 8. The CDR3 sequence is 14 residues long. In DNA, the CDR3 is TGTGCCAGCAAAGCCGGGACAGCAAAAGAGACCCAGTACTTC. This codes for CASKAGTAKETQYF.

The V call is TRBV11-2, the J call TRBJ2-7; unclear D gene. CDR3 length equals 12 residues. V lost 2 bases and J 3 bases, leaving 5 bases between the germline ends. Germline V gene sequence: CDR1 SGHAT, CDR2 FQNNGV. Written as DNA, the CDR3 is TGTGCCAGCAGCTTATCATACTACGAGCAGTACTTC. Translating gives CASSLSYYEQYF.

The J gene is TRBJ2-1, the V gene TRBV30; D is perhaps TRBD2 (5 bases). CDR3 length: 12 amino acids. The V and J ends lost 4 bases and 9 bases respectively, with 13 bases between them. The V gene's germline CDR1 is GTSNPN and CDR2 SVGIG (reference sequence). DNA of the CDR3: TGTGCCTGGAAGGCGACGGGGTCTGAGCAGTTCTTC. Protein sequence: CAWKATGSEQFF.

The chain uses TRBV7-9 and TRBJ2-2; no firm D call. This CDR3 spans 12 amino acids. The V end lost 3 bases, the J end lost 7 bases, and 6 bases lay between the germline ends. Germline V CDR1 and CDR2: SEHNR, FQNEAQ (reference sequence). The CDR3 protein is CASSFTIGELFF. The CDR3 DNA reads TGTGCCAGCAGCTTCACTATCGGGGAGCTGTTTTTT.

This clone was counted a single time. J is TRBJ2-4 and V is TRBV18, with D unresolved. CDR3 length: 17 amino acids. Germline CDR1 is KGHSH and CDR2 is LQKENI. The ends were cut back, 5 bases at V and 4 bases at J, with 21 bases in the middle. In DNA form, the CDR3 reads TGTGCCAGCTCAGCCTTAAGAGATGGTCTTTTGAAAAACATTCAGTACTTC. Amino acids: CASSALRDGLLKNIQYF.

V is TRBV30 and J is TRBJ2-3; TRBD2 agrees at 10 bases. V was pared by 1 base and J by 5 bases, with 6 bases of the junction left unmatched. The CDR3 contains 15 residues. Germline CDR1 reads GTSNPN; CDR2 reads SVGIG (reference sequence). The CDR3 loop is CAWSGASGRRDTQYF. In nucleotides, the CDR3 is TGTGCCTGGAGTGGGGCTAGCGGGAGACGAGATACGCAGTATTTT.

This clone was seen only a few times. The chain couples TRBV5-6 to TRBJ2-5; D remains unclear. Per germline, CDR1 SGHDT and CDR2 YYEEEE. The V and J ends lost 1 base and 4 bases respectively, with 8 bases between them. This CDR3 comprises 13 residues. This CDR3 is CASSLSPGETQYF. CDR3 in DNA: TGTGCCAGCAGCTTGTCTCCAGGAGAGACCCAGTACTTC.

V and J are TRBV4-1 and TRBJ1-2; D unresolved. Trimming shortened V by 2 bases and J by 5 bases, and 9 bases separated the two germline ends. Germline values: CDR1 MGHRA, CDR2 YSYEKL. The CDR3 spans 13 residues. In DNA form, the CDR3 reads TGCGCCAGCAGCCAATCCAGCGAATATGGCTACACCTTC. It encodes CASSQSSEYGYTF.

The chain uses TRBV2 and TRBJ2-1; 10 bases are a match to TRBD2. Per germline, CDR1 SNHLY and CDR2 FYNNEI. With 5 bases clipped from V and 7 bases from J, the junction kept 8 bases outside the gene matches. The CDR3 runs 15 residues. This chain's CDR3 is CASSTPSGSQNEQFF. The CDR3 coding sequence is TGTGCCAGCAGTACCCCTAGCGGGAGTCAAAATGAGCAGTTCTTC.

The chain links TRBV12-5 to TRBJ2-3; D remains ambiguous. The V end lost 7 bases, the J end lost 2 bases, and 7 bases lay between the germline ends. Per germline, CDR1 LGHNT and CDR2 FRNRAP. The CDR3 has 12 amino acids. This chain's CDR3 is CASVTNTDTQYF. The CDR3 DNA is TGTGCTAGTGTTACCAACACAGATACGCAGTATTTT.

The V and J genes are TRBV29-1 and TRBJ2-5; 11 bases are shared with TRBD1. This CDR3 has 14 residues. The V and J ends lost 4 bases and 5 bases, in that order; junction bases with no gene match: 6. In germline, CDR1 is SQVTM, CDR2 ANQGSEA. The CDR3 DNA is TGCAGCGTTGTACGGGACAGGGGGTTGGAGACCCAGTACTTC. Protein product: CSVVRDRGLETQYF.

The chain links TRBV5-1 to TRBJ2-2, with 11 bases lining up with TRBD2. With 3 bases clipped from V and 4 bases from J, the junction kept 5 bases outside the gene matches. The CDR3 runs to 16 residues. The germline CDR1 and CDR2 sequences are SGHRS and YFSETQ. CDR3 protein: CASSSGTSGSTGELFF. The CDR3 DNA follows: TGCGCCAGCAGCTCCGGGACTAGCGGATCCACCGGGGAGCTGTTTTTT.

The chain combines TRBV27 with TRBJ1-2, with 8 bases identical to TRBD1. This CDR3 is built from 14 residues. Germline V gene sequence: CDR1 MNHEY, CDR2 SMNVEV (reference sequence). With V trimmed by 6 bases and J by 2 bases, 5 bases remained unmatched. CDR3 amino acids: CASRGTGLNYGYTF. The CDR3 region has the DNA TGTGCCAGCAGGGGGACAGGTTTAAACTATGGCTACACCTTC.

The J gene is TRBJ1-2, the V gene TRBV6-1, with D uncertain. In germline, CDR1 is MNHNS, CDR2 SASEGT. The germline V and J ends were trimmed by 7 bases and 1 base, with 7 bases remaining between them. The CDR3 is made up of 12 amino acids. This CDR3 is CASNQINYGYTF. The CDR3 region has the DNA TGTGCCAGCAATCAGATTAACTATGGCTACACCTTC.